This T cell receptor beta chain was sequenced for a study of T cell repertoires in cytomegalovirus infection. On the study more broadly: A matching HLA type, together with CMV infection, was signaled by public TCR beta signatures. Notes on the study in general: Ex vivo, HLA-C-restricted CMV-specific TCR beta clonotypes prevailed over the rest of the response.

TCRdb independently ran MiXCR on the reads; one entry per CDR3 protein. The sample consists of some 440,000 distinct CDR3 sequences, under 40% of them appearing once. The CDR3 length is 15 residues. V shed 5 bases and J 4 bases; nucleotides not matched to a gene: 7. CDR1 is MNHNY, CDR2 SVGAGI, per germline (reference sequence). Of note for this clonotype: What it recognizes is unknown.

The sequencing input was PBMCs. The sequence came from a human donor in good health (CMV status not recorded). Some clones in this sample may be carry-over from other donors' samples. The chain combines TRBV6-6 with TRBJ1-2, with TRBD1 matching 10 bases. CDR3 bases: TGTGCCAGCAGTACGCGGACAGGGGGAATCTATGGCTACACCTTC. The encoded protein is CASSTRTGGIYGYTF.